The sequence of this T cell receptor (beta chain) was determined in a study of cytomegalovirus exposure and HLA in healthy donors. On this clone itself: Its antigen is not known.

Findings and limits, study-wide: Sequencing depth across donors, presence/absence analyses assumed, was roughly uniform.

The CDR3 has 20 amino acids. Germline V gives CDR1 SQVTM, CDR2 ANQGSEA. The trim removed 4 bases at V and 3 bases at J, leaving 23 bases unmatched. PCR amplification relied on 60 Vbeta primers (plus 13 Jbeta primers). The repertoire was sequenced with immunoSEQ multiplex PCR; TCRdb's copy has only in-frame clones and lacks some. This repertoire includes about 110,000 clones. The sample comprised PBMCs. The receptor was derived from a man in his forties in good health and CMV-seropositive. The gene calls are TRBV29-1 and TRBJ2-3; 9 bases match TRBD2. This chain's CDR3 is CSVGGTNRREGREVTDTQYF. The CDR3 DNA reads as TGCAGCGTTGGCGGGACCAATAGGCGGGAGGGCCGCGAAGTAACAGATACGCAGTATTTT.